This T cell receptor (beta chain) was recorded in a study of neoadjuvant anti-PD-1 for oral cavity cancer. Measured with immunoSEQ multiplex PCR; TCRdb has only the in-frame clones, and not every one. Here the sample spans about 12,000 clones, 71% being singletons. This clone was observed a few times. Germline CDR1 is MGHRA and CDR2 is YSYEKL. The CDR3 length is 14 residues. V lost 6 bases and J lost 4; bases outside the gene matches: 8. The time point was: after neoadjuvant nivolumab, at surgical resection. This TCR was recovered from a person between 40 and 79 years old with oral cavity squamous cell carcinoma. This chain links TRBV4-1 with TRBJ1-1, with 7 nucleotides matching TRBD1. Material: PBMCs, obtained after nivolumab (anti-PD-1) treatment. In DNA form, the CDR3 reads TGCGCCAGCAGGGCACCCACAGGGGCCACTGAAGCTTTCTTT. It translates to CASRAPTGATEAFF.